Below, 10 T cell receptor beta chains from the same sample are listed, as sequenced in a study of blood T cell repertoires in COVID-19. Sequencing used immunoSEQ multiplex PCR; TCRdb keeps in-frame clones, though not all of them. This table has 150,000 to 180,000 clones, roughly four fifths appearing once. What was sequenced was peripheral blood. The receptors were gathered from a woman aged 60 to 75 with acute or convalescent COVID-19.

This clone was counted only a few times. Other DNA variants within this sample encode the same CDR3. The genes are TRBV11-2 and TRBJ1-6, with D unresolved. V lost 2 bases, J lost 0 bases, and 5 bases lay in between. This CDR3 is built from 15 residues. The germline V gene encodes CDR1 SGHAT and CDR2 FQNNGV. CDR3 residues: CASSLSDSYNSPLHF. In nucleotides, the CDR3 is TGTGCCAGCAGCTTAAGCGACTCCTATAATTCACCCCTCCACTTT.

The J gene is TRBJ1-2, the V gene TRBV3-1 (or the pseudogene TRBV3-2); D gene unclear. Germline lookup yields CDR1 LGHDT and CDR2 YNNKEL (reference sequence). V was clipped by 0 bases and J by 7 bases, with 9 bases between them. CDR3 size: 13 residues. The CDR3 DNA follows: TGTGCCAGCAGCCAAGAATTCCGGGGTGGCTACACCTTC. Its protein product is CASSQEFRGGYTF.

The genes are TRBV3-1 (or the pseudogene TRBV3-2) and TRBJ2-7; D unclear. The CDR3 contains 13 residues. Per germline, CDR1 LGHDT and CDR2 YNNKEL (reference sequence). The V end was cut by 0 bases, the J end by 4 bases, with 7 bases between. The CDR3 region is CASSQERGYEQYF. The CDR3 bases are TGTGCCAGCAGCCAAGAGCGAGGTTACGAGCAGTACTTC.

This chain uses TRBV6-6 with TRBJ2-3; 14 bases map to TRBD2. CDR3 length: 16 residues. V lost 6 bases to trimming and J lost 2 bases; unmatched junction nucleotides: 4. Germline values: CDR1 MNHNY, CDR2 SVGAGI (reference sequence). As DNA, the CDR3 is TGTGCCAGCAGCAAGGGACTAGCGGGGGTCACAGATACGCAGTATTTT. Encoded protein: CASSKGLAGVTDTQYF.

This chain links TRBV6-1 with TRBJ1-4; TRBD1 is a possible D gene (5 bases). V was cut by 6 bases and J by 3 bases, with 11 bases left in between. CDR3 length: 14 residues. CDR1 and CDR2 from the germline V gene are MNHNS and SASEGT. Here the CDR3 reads CASRPGGANEKLFF. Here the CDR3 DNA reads TGTGCCAGCAGACCCGGGGGGGCTAATGAAAAACTGTTTTTT.

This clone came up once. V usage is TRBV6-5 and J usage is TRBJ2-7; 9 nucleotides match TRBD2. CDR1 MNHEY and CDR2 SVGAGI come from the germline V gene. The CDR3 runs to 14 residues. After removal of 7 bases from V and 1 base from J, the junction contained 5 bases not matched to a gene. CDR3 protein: CASKPGLASYEQYF. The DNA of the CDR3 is TGTGCCAGCAAACCGGGACTAGCTTCCTACGAGCAGTACTTC.

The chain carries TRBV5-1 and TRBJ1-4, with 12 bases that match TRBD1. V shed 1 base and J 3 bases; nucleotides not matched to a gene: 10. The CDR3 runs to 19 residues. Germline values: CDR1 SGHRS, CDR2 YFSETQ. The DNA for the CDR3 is TGCGCCAGCAGCTTGTGGGGACAGGGGGCGACGGTGTCTAATGAAAAACTGTTTTTT. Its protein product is CASSLWGQGATVSNEKLFF.

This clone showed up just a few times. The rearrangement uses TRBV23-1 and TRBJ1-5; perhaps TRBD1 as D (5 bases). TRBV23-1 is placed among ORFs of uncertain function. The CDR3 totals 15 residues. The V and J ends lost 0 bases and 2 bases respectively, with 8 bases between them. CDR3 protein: CASSQSCRGNQPQHF. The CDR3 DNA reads TGCGCCAGCAGTCAATCGTGCAGGGGCAATCAGCCCCAGCATTTT.

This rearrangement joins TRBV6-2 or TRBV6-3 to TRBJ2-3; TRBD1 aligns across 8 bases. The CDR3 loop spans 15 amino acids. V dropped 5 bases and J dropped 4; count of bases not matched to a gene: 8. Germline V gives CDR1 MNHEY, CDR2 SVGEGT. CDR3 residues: CASSAQGAHPDTQYF. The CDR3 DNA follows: TGTGCCAGCAGTGCCCAGGGGGCGCACCCAGATACGCAGTATTTT.

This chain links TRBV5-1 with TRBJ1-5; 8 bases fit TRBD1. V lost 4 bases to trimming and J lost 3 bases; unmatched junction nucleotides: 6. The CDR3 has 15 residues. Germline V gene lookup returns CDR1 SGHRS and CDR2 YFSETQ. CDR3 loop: CASSPGQGLNQPQHF. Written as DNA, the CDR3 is TGCGCCAGCAGCCCCGGACAGGGCCTCAATCAGCCCCAGCATTTT. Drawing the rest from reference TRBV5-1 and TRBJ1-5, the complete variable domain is KAGVTQTPRYLIKTRGQQVTLSCSPISGHRSVSWYQQTPGQGLQFLFEYFSETQRNKGNFPGRFSGRQFSNSRSEMNVSTLELGDSALYLCASSPGQGLNQPQHFGDGTRLSIL.